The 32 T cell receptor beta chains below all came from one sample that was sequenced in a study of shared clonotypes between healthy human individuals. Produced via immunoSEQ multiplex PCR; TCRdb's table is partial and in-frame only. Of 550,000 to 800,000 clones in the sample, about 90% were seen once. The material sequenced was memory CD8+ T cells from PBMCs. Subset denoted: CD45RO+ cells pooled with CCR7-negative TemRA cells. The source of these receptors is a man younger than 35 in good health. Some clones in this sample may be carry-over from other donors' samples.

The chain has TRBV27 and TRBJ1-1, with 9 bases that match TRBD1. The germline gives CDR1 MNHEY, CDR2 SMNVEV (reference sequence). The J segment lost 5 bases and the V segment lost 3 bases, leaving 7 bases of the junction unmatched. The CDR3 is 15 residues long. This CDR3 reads CASSLRGTGRTEAFF. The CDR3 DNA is TGTGCCAGCAGTTTGAGAGGGACAGGGAGGACTGAAGCTTTCTTT.

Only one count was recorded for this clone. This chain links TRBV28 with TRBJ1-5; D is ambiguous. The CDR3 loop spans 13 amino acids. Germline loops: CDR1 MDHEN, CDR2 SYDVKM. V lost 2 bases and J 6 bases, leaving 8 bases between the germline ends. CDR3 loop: CASSLEAGQPQHF. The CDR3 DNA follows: TGTGCCAGCAGTTTAGAGGCGGGTCAGCCCCAGCATTTT.

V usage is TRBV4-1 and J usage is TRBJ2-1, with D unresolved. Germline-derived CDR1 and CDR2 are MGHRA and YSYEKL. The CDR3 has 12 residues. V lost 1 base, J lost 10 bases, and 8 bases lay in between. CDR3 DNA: TGCGCCAGCAGCCAAGGTAAGGGCGAGCAGTTCTTC. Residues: CASSQGKGEQFF.

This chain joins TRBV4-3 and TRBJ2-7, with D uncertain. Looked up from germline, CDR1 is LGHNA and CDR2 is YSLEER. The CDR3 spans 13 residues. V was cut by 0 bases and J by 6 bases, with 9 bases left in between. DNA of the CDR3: TGCGCCAGCAGCCAAGAATTGGGGATCGAGCAGTACTTC. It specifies CASSQELGIEQYF.

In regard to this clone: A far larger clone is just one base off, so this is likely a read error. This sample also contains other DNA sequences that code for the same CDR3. The CDR3 nucleotides read TGTGCCAGCAGCTTGGGACAGACCTATGGCTACACCTTC. It translates to CASSLGQTYGYTF. V and J are TRBV5-6 and TRBJ1-2, with D possibly being TRBD1 (5 bases). The CDR3 runs 13 residues. The V gene lost 0 bases and the J gene lost 4 bases, with 7 bases spanning the gap. The germline V gene encodes CDR1 SGHDT and CDR2 YYEEEE.

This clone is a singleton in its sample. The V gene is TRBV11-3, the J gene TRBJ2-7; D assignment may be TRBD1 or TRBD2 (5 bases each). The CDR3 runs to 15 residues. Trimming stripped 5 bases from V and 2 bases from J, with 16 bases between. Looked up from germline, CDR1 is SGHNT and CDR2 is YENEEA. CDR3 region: CASSTQGTGAYEQYF. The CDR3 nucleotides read TGTGCCAGCAGCACTCAGGGTACCGGGGCCTACGAGCAGTACTTC.

The CDR3 protein is CASSQPGGNYEQYF. In DNA, the CDR3 is TGTGCCAGCAGCCAACCGGGGGGAAATTACGAGCAGTACTTC. The chain employs TRBV14 and TRBJ2-7, with 7 bases matching TRBD2. The ends lost 2 bases at V and 4 bases at J; junction bases unmatched: 5. The germline V gene has CDR1 SGHDN and CDR2 FVKESK. The CDR3 spans 14 residues. Using reference TRBV14 and TRBJ2-7 for the parts outside the CDR3, the full variable domain is EAGVTQFPSHSVIEKGQTVTLRCDPISGHDNLYWYRRVMGKEIKFLLHFVKESKQDESGMPNNRFLAERTGGTYSTLKVQPAELEDSGVYFCASSQPGGNYEQYFGPGTRLTVT.

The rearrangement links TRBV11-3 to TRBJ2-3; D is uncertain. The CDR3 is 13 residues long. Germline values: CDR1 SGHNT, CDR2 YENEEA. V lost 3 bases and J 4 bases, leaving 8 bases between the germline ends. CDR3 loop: CASSFTPPDTQYF. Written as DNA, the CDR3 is TGTGCCAGCAGCTTCACGCCCCCAGATACGCAGTATTTT.

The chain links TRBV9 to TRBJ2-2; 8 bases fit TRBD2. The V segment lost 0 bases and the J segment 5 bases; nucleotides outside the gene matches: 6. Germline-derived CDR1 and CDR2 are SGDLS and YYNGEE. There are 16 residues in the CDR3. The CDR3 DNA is TGTGCCAGCAGCGTAGAACTAGCGGAGCTTACCGGGGAGCTGTTTTTT. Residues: CASSVELAELTGELFF.

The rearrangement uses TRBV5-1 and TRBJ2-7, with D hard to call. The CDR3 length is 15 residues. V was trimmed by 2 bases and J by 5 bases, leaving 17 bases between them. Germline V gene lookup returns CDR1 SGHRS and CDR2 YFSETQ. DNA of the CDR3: TGCGCCAGCAGCTTCTGGGCACCCGATGCCCACGAGCAGTACTTC. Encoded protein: CASSFWAPDAHEQYF.

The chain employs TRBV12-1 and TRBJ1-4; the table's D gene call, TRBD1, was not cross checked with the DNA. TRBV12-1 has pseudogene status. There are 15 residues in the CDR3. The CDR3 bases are TGTGCCAGCAGCTTTTTGACAGGGCGTAATGAAAAACTGTTTTTT. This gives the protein CASSFLTGRNEKLFF.

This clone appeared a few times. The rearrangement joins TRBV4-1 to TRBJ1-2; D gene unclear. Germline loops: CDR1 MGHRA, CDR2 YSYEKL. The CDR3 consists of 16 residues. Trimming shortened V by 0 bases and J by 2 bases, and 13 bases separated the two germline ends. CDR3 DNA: TGCGCCAGCAGCCAAGATTTCTGGGCTACCAACTATGGCTACACCTTC. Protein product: CASSQDFWATNYGYTF.

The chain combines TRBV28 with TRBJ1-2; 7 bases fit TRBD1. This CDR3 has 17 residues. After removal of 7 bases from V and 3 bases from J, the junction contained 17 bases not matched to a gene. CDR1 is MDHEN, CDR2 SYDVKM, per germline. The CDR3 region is CASTGKPPSTGDYGYTF. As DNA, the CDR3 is TGTGCCAGCACCGGTAAACCTCCGTCAACAGGGGACTATGGCTACACCTTC.

CDR3 residues: CASSVGRDRVFEQYF. DNA for the CDR3: TGTGCCAGCAGCGTGGGCCGGGACAGGGTCTTCGAGCAGTACTTC. This sequence joins TRBV7-6 and TRBJ2-7; 9 nucleotides align to TRBD1. Germline CDR1 is SGHVS and CDR2 is FNYEAQ. Germline trimming cut 5 bases from V and 6 bases from J; bases unmatched to any gene: 11. There are 15 residues in the CDR3.

In DNA form, the CDR3 reads TGTGCCAGCAGTTATAGCGGGAGGTCTGCCTACAATGAGCAGTTCTTC. Translating it yields CASSYSGRSAYNEQFF. The V call is TRBV2, the J call TRBJ2-1, with TRBD2 matching over 10 bases. CDR3 length equals 16 residues. The V gene end was trimmed by 5 bases and the J gene end by 2 bases; junction bases not matched to a gene: 6. CDR1 is SNHLY and CDR2 is FYNNEI in the germline V gene.

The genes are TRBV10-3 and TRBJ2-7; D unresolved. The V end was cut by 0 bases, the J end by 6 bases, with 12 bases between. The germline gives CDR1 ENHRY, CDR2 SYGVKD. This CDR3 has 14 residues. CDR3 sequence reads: CAISESTRGGEQYF. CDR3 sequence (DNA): TGTGCCATCAGTGAGTCGACGCGAGGTGGCGAGCAGTACTTC.

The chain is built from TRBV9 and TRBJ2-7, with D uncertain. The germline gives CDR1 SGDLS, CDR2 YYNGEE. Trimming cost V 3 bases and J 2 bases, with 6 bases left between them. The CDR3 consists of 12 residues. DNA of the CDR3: TGTGCCAGCAGCGATAATACCTACGAGCAGTACTTC. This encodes CASSDNTYEQYF. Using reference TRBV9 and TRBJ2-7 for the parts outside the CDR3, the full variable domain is DSGVTQTPKHLITATGQRVTLRCSPRSGDLSVYWYQQSLDQGLQFLIQYYNGEERAKGNILERFSAQQFPDLHSELNLSSLELGDSALYFCASSDNTYEQYFGPGTRLTVT.

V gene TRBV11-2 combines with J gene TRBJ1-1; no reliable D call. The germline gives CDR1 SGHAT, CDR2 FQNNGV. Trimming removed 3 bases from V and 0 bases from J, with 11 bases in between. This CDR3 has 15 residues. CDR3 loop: CASSFWSMMNTEAFF. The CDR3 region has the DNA TGTGCCAGCAGCTTTTGGTCGATGATGAACACTGAAGCTTTCTTT.

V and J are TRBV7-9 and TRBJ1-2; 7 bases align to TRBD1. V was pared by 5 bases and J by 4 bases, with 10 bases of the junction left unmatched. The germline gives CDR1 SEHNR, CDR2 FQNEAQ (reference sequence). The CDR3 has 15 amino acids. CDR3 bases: TGTGCCAGCAGCCAACAAACGACAGGGTTCTATGGCTACACCTTC. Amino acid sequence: CASSQQTTGFYGYTF.

The CDR3, as DNA: TGTGCCAGCAGCAAAGCCCGGTGGGGCGGTTCGAACCAAGAGACCCAGTACTTC. It codes for CASSKARWGGSNQETQYF. The J gene is TRBJ2-5, the V gene TRBV21-1; the tabulated D call, TRBD1, remains unverified against the DNA. TRBV21-1 is marked as a pseudogene. The CDR3 is 18 residues long.

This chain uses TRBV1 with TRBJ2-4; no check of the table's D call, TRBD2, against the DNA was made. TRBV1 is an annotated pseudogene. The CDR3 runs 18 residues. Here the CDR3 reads CTSFEGVAGGLAKNIQYF. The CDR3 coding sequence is TGCACCAGCTTCGAGGGGGTAGCGGGAGGCTTAGCCAAAAACATTCAGTACTTC.

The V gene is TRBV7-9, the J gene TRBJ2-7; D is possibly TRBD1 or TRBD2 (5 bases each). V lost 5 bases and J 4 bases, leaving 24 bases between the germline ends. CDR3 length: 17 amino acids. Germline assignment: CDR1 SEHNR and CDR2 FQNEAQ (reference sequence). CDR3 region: CASSQDIGAGFGYEQYF. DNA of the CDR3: TGTGCCAGCAGCCAAGATATCGGGGCAGGTTTTGGGTACGAGCAGTACTTC.

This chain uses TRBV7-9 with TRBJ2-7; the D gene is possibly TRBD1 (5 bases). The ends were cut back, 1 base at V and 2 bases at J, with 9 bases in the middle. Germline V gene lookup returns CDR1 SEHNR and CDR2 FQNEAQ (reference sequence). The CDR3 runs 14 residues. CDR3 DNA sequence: TGTGCCAGCAGCTTAGTTCAGGGCCCCTACGAGCAGTACTTC. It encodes CASSLVQGPYEQYF. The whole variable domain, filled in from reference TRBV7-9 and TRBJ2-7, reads DTGVSQNPRHKITKRGQNVTFRCDPISEHNRLYWYRQTLGQGPEFLTYFQNEAQLEKSRLLSDRFSAERPKGSFSTLEIQRTEQGDSAMYLCASSLVQGPYEQYFGPGTRLTVT.

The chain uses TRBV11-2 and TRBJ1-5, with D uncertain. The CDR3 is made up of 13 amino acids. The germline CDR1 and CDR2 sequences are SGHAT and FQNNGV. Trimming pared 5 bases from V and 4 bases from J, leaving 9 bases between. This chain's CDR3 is CASSHPNNQPQHF. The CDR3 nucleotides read TGTGCCAGCAGCCATCCCAATAATCAGCCCCAGCATTTT. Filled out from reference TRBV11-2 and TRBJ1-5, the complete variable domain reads EAGVAQSPRYKIIEKRQSVAFWCNPISGHATLYWYQQILGQGPKLLIQFQNNGVVDDSQLPKDRFSAERLKGVDSTLKIQPAKLEDSAVYLCASSHPNNQPQHFGDGTRLSIL.

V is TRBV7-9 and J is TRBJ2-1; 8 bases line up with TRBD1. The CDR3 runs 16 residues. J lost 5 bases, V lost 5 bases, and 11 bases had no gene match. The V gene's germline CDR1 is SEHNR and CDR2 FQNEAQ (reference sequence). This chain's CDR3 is CASSIPDREAHNEQFF. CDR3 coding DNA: TGTGCCAGCAGCATCCCGGACAGGGAGGCCCACAATGAGCAGTTCTTC.

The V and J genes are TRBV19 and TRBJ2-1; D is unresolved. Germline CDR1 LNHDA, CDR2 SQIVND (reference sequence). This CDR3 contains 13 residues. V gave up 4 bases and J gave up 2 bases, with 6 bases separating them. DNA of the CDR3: TGTGCCAGTAGTAGTTGGGCCTACAATGAGCAGTTCTTC. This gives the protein CASSSWAYNEQFF.

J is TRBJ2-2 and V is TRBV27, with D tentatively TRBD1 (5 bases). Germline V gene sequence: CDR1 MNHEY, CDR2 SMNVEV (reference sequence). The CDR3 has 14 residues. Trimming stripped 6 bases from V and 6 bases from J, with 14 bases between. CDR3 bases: TGTGCCAGCAGGCGAGATAGCAGGGCCGGGGAGCTGTTTTTT. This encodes CASRRDSRAGELFF.

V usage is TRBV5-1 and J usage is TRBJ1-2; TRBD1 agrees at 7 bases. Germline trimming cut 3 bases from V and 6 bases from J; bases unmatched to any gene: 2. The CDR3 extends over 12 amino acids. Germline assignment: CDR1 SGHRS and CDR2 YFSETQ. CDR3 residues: CASSSRGDGYTF. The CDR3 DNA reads TGCGCCAGCAGCTCCAGGGGGGATGGCTACACCTTC.

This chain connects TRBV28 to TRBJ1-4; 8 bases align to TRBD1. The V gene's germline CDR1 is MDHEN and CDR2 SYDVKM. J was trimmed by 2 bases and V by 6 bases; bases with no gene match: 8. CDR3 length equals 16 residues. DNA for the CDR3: TGTGCCAGCAGGGACAGGGCCCGCGCCACTAATGAAAAACTGTTTTTT. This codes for CASRDRARATNEKLFF.

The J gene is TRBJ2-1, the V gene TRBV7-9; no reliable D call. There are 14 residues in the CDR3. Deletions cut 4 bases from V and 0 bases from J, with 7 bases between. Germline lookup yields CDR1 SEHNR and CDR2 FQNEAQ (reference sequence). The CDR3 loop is CASSSQSSYNEQFF. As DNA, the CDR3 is TGTGCCAGCAGCTCACAAAGCTCCTACAATGAGCAGTTCTTC.

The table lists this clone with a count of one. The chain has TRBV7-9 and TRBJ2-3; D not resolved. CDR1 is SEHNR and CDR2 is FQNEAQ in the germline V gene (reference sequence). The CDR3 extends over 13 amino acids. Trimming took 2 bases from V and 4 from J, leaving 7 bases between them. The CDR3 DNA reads TGTGCCAGCAGCTTACACCGAGCAGATACGCAGTATTTT. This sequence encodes CASSLHRADTQYF. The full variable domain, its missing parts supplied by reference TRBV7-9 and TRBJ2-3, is DTGVSQNPRHKITKRGQNVTFRCDPISEHNRLYWYRQTLGQGPEFLTYFQNEAQLEKSRLLSDRFSAERPKGSFSTLEIQRTEQGDSAMYLCASSLHRADTQYFGPGTRLTVL.

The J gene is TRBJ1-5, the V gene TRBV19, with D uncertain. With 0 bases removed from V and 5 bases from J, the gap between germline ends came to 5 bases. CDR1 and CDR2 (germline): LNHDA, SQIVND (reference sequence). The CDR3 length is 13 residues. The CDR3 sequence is CASSIDVYQPQHF. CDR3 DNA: TGTGCCAGTAGTATAGATGTTTATCAGCCCCAGCATTTT. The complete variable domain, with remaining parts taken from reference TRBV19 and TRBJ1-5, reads DGGITQSPKYLFRKEGQNVTLSCEQNLNHDAMYWYRQDPGQGLRLIYYSQIVNDFQKGDIAEGYSVSREKKESFPLTVTSAQKNPTAFYLCASSIDVYQPQHFGDGTRLSIL.